Following are 30 T cell receptor beta chains from one sample sequenced in a study of siplizumab effects on memory and regulatory T cells. Produced via immunoSEQ multiplex PCR; TCRdb's table is partial and in-frame only. The table lists 50,000 to 55,000 clones, approximately 97% of them singletons, with approximately 0.59% in the top ten. The source material was naive CD4+ T cells sorted from blood. The receptors were gathered from a human donor in good health.

The rearrangement joins TRBV6-5 to TRBJ2-7; D gene unclear. The CDR3 runs to 14 residues. Trimming removed 5 bases at V and 3 bases at J, with 14 bases between. CDR1 and CDR2 from the germline V gene are MNHEY and SVGAGI. The CDR3 bases are TGTGCCAGCAGTCAAAGTTCGGTGGTCTACGAGCAGTACTTC. Translation: CASSQSSVVYEQYF.

This clone appeared a single time. The V and J genes are TRBV15 and TRBJ1-4; TRBD1 agrees at 8 bases. Germline lookup yields CDR1 LNHNV and CDR2 YYDKDF (reference sequence). V was pared by 2 bases and J by 4 bases, with 3 bases of the junction left unmatched. This CDR3 is 15 amino acids long. Here the CDR3 reads CATSRYRGFNEKLFF. The CDR3, as DNA: TGTGCCACCAGCAGATACAGGGGGTTTAATGAAAAACTGTTTTTT.

The V call is TRBV5-5, the J call TRBJ2-2; D gene unclear. CDR3 length: 14 amino acids. CDR1 is SGHKS and CDR2 is YYEKEE in the germline V gene (reference sequence). V was pared by 1 base and J by 6 bases, with 10 bases between. CDR3 nucleotides: TGTGCCAGCAGCTTGATCCTGGGGTCCGGGGAGCTGTTTTTT. As protein: CASSLILGSGELFF.

The V call is TRBV6-5, the J call TRBJ2-5; 7 bases line up with TRBD2. Trimming took 8 bases from V and 1 from J; bases not matched to a gene: 10. This CDR3 has 15 residues. CDR1 and CDR2 (germline): MNHEY, SVGAGI. CDR3 sequence reads: CASSPVTSPQETQYF. CDR3 DNA: TGTGCCAGCTCACCCGTGACTAGCCCCCAAGAGACCCAGTACTTC.

This sequence joins TRBV7-6 and TRBJ2-5, with TRBD2 matching 10 bases. The CDR3 has 16 residues. CDR1 is SGHVS, CDR2 FNYEAQ, per germline. The J segment lost 5 bases and the V segment lost 4 bases, leaving 10 bases of the junction unmatched. DNA for the CDR3: TGTGCCAGCAGCTCCCCCGAAGCGGGAGGGGGGGAGACCCAGTACTTC. This gives the protein CASSSPEAGGGETQYF.

The rearrangement joins TRBV7-2 to TRBJ1-1; D might be TRBD1 (6 bases). Trimming shortened V by 4 bases and J by 6 bases, and 21 bases separated the two germline ends. The CDR3 length is 16 residues. Germline CDR1 is SGHTA and CDR2 is FQGNSA. The CDR3 sequence is CASSSYPHRGGPEAFF. Here the CDR3 DNA reads TGTGCCAGCAGCTCTTATCCACACCGCGGGGGCCCTGAAGCTTTCTTT.

V gene TRBV7-2 combines with J gene TRBJ2-7, with 9 positions matching TRBD2. V shed 5 bases and J 4 bases; nucleotides not matched to a gene: 9. In germline, CDR1 is SGHTA, CDR2 FQGNSA. The CDR3 covers 15 residues. CDR3 amino acids: CASSVLGLAVYEQYF. CDR3 nucleotide sequence: TGTGCCAGCAGCGTATTGGGACTAGCTGTGTACGAGCAGTACTTC.

This rearrangement joins TRBV19 to TRBJ1-6; 9 nucleotides align to TRBD1. V shed 10 bases, J shed 7 bases, and the junction held 5 bases outside the gene matches. This CDR3 contains 13 residues. Per germline, CDR1 LNHDA and CDR2 SQIVND (reference sequence). The CDR3 region is CATADRGNSPLHF. Written as DNA, the CDR3 is TGTGCCACGGCGGACAGGGGAAATTCACCCCTCCACTTT. The variable domain in full, with the rest retrieved from reference TRBV19 and TRBJ1-6, is DGGITQSPKYLFRKEGQNVTLSCEQNLNHDAMYWYRQDPGQGLRLIYYSQIVNDFQKGDIAEGYSVSREKKESFPLTVTSAQKNPTAFYLCATADRGNSPLHFGNGTRLTVT.

V is TRBV2 and J is TRBJ1-1; 7 bases line up with TRBD1. Germline V lookup: CDR1 SNHLY, CDR2 FYNNEI. This CDR3 has 14 amino acids. Trimming took 7 bases from V and 0 from J; bases not matched to a gene: 5. CDR3 residues: CASKAGGMNTEAFF. The CDR3 DNA sequence: TGTGCCAGCAAGGCAGGGGGTATGAACACTGAAGCTTTCTTT.

The chain employs TRBV6-1 and TRBJ1-4; 7 nucleotides match TRBD1. V dropped 6 bases and J dropped 7; count of bases not matched to a gene: 11. Germline assignment: CDR1 MNHNS and CDR2 SASEGT. The CDR3 sequence is 15 residues long. The CDR3 spells CASRPRQGLGEKLFF. The CDR3 DNA follows: TGTGCCAGCAGGCCCCGACAGGGATTAGGTGAAAAACTGTTTTTT.

The chain has TRBV9 and TRBJ2-3; 8 bases are shared with TRBD2. The ends lost 4 bases at V and 1 base at J; junction bases unmatched: 8. The length of the CDR3 is 16 residues. Germline values: CDR1 SGDLS, CDR2 YYNGEE. The CDR3: CASSSLGSGGTDTQYF. Here the CDR3 DNA reads TGTGCCAGCAGCTCCTTGGGTAGCGGGGGCACAGATACGCAGTATTTT.

V gene TRBV2 combines with J gene TRBJ2-7; 8 bases line up with TRBD2. Germline assignment: CDR1 SNHLY and CDR2 FYNNEI. CDR3 size: 12 residues. The junction had 3 bases not matched to a gene; V was cut back by 5 bases and J by 6 bases. CDR3 DNA: TGTGCCAGCAGTACTGGGACTAGCGAGCAGTACTTC. Protein: CASSTGTSEQYF.

The V gene is TRBV5-4, the J gene TRBJ2-1; 14 bases fit TRBD2. The CDR3 runs to 17 residues. Per the germline V gene, CDR1 is SGHNT and CDR2 is YYREEE (reference sequence). V shed 4 bases, J shed 1 base, and the junction held 4 bases outside the gene matches. The CDR3 sequence is CASSKGLAGVSYNEQFF. In nucleotides, the CDR3 is TGTGCCAGCAGCAAGGGACTAGCGGGAGTGTCCTACAATGAGCAGTTCTTC. Drawing the rest from reference TRBV5-4 and TRBJ2-1, the complete variable domain is ETGVTQSPTHLIKTRGQQVTLRCSSQSGHNTVSWYQQALGQGPQFIFQYYREEENGRGNFPPRFSGLQFPNYSSELNVNALELDDSALYLCASSKGLAGVSYNEQFFGPGTRLTVL.

V is TRBV6-1 and J is TRBJ2-2, with TRBD1 identical over 10 bases. Germline CDR1 MNHNS, CDR2 SASEGT. The CDR3 sequence is 14 residues long. Germline trimming cut 7 bases from V and 3 bases from J; bases unmatched to any gene: 2. In DNA, the CDR3 is TGTGCCAGCATGGGACAGGGGCACACCGGGGAGCTGTTTTTT. Its protein is CASMGQGHTGELFF.

This clone was counted between two and nine times. The J gene is TRBJ1-5, the V gene TRBV30, with 7 positions matching TRBD1. The CDR3 spans 13 residues. After removal of 2 bases from V and 6 bases from J, the junction contained 4 bases not matched to a gene. The germline gives CDR1 GTSNPN, CDR2 SVGIG (reference sequence). The CDR3 here is CAWSSQGTQPQHF. CDR3 in DNA: TGTGCCTGGAGTTCACAGGGGACTCAGCCCCAGCATTTT.

The chain employs TRBV6-4 and TRBJ2-5; 12 positions agree with TRBD1. CDR1 MRHNA and CDR2 SNTAGT come from the germline V gene. Losses at the gene ends were 7 bases for V and 4 bases for J; bases not matched to a gene: 7. This CDR3 has 15 residues. The CDR3 spells CASTGTGGLGETQYF. DNA of the CDR3: TGTGCCAGCACCGGGACAGGGGGCCTGGGAGAGACCCAGTACTTC.

The chain couples TRBV2 to TRBJ2-7; possibly TRBD1 for D (6 bases). The CDR3 covers 17 residues. V lost 0 bases, J lost 3 bases, and 18 bases lay in between. From germline, CDR1 is SNHLY and CDR2 FYNNEI. As DNA, the CDR3 is TGTGCCAGCAGTGAAGCGAGTTGGCCGGGACAACACTACGAGCAGTACTTC. Protein sequence: CASSEASWPGQHYEQYF.

The V call is TRBV28, the J call TRBJ2-5, with unresolved D. The assigned J gene may be wrong: the sequence end matches TRBJ2-7 better. Germline assignment: CDR1 MDHEN and CDR2 SYDVKM. The CDR3 contains 13 residues. CDR3 region: CASSLPQSYEQYF. The DNA for the CDR3 is TGTGCCAGCAGTTTGCCACAATCCTACGAGCAGTACTTC.

The rearrangement uses TRBV4-3 and TRBJ1-2; the match to TRBD1 covers 7 bases. The CDR3 is 18 residues long. J was trimmed by 0 bases and V by 3 bases; bases with no gene match: 13. CDR1 is LGHNA, CDR2 YSLEER, per germline. This CDR3 is CASSQQLPTGTANYGYTF. The CDR3 nucleotides are TGCGCCAGCAGCCAGCAATTGCCAACAGGGACAGCTAACTATGGCTACACCTTC.

The chain combines TRBV6-6 with TRBJ1-2; D not resolved. CDR1 MNHNY and CDR2 SVGAGI come from the germline V gene (reference sequence). This CDR3 has 12 residues. V was clipped by 6 bases and J by 8 bases, with 13 bases between them. The CDR3 loop reads CASSRHGEGYTF. CDR3 sequence (DNA): TGTGCCAGCAGCCGCCATGGGGAAGGCTACACCTTC.

The rearrangement links TRBV7-3 to TRBJ2-2; maybe TRBD1 (5 bases). This CDR3 is 15 amino acids long. Trimming removed 0 bases at V and 0 bases at J, with 5 bases between. Per the germline V gene, CDR1 is SGHTA and CDR2 is FQGTGA. DNA of the CDR3: TGTGCCAGCAGCTTAACCAGGGCGAACACCGGGGAGCTGTTTTTT. Amino acid sequence: CASSLTRANTGELFF.

The chain joins TRBV7-9 to TRBJ2-2; 7 bases agree with TRBD2. The germline CDR1 and CDR2 sequences are SEHNR and FQNEAQ (reference sequence). CDR3 length: 15 residues. V shed 5 bases, J shed 4 bases, and the junction held 7 bases outside the gene matches. This CDR3 is CASSPWVAGTGELFF. The CDR3 DNA follows: TGTGCCAGCAGCCCGTGGGTAGCGGGCACCGGGGAGCTGTTTTTT.

The rearrangement links TRBV27 to TRBJ2-7, with D perhaps TRBD1 (5 bases). Germline V gene lookup returns CDR1 MNHEY and CDR2 SMNVEV (reference sequence). The CDR3 length is 13 residues. Trimming shortened V by 3 bases and J by 6 bases, and 12 bases separated the two germline ends. CDR3 sequence reads: CASSFGDSLEQYF. CDR3 in DNA: TGTGCCAGCAGTTTTGGTGACAGCCTCGAGCAGTACTTC.

The chain joins TRBV7-9 to TRBJ2-7; unclear D gene. CDR3 length: 14 amino acids. Germline loops: CDR1 SEHNR, CDR2 FQNEAQ (reference sequence). The V end was cut by 1 base, the J end by 1 base, with 8 bases between. The CDR3 protein is CASSLGSQSYEQYF. Here the CDR3 DNA reads TGTGCCAGCAGCTTAGGGAGCCAGTCCTACGAGCAGTACTTC.

V gene TRBV19 combines with J gene TRBJ2-7, with D perhaps given as TRBD1 or TRBD2 (5 bases each). Germline CDR1 LNHDA, CDR2 SQIVND (reference sequence). There are 15 residues in the CDR3. Trimming shortened V by 5 bases and J by 0 bases, and 14 bases separated the two germline ends. The CDR3 DNA reads as TGTGCCAGTAGTTCCGGGACCCTGCGCTCCTACGAGCAGTACTTC. Its translation is CASSSGTLRSYEQYF.

The chain joins TRBV6-5 to TRBJ2-7, with 9 bases aligning to TRBD1. CDR3 length: 14 residues. Germline assignment: CDR1 MNHEY and CDR2 SVGAGI. The trim removed 5 bases at V and 7 bases at J, leaving 9 bases unmatched. The CDR3 spells CASSPDRGRSEQYF. CDR3 coding DNA: TGTGCCAGCAGTCCGGACAGGGGTCGGAGTGAGCAGTACTTC.

The chain carries TRBV11-3 and TRBJ2-5, with TRBD2 matching 14 bases. The CDR3 covers 15 residues. Germline CDR1 SGHNT, CDR2 YENEEA. With 5 bases clipped from V and 3 bases from J, the junction kept 2 bases outside the gene matches. Here the CDR3 reads CASSQGLAGEETQYF. The CDR3 DNA sequence: TGTGCCAGCAGCCAGGGACTAGCGGGAGAAGAGACCCAGTACTTC.

The genes are TRBV6-5 and TRBJ1-5, with D maybe TRBD1 (6 bases). CDR3 size: 13 residues. Germline loops: CDR1 MNHEY, CDR2 SVGAGI. V lost 6 bases and J lost 2, with 8 bases in between. The CDR3 region has the DNA TGTGCCAGCAGGCGACAGGGCAATCAGCCCCAGCATTTT. This codes for CASRRQGNQPQHF.

The chain links TRBV2 to TRBJ2-3, with TRBD2 matching over 9 bases. The trim removed 7 bases at V and 4 bases at J, leaving 9 bases unmatched. The CDR3 contains 15 residues. CDR1 is SNHLY, CDR2 FYNNEI, per germline. DNA for the CDR3: TGTGCCAGCAAGAATAGCGGGAGTAGGGCAGATACGCAGTATTTT. This codes for CASKNSGSRADTQYF. Full variable domain (rest looked up from reference TRBV2 and TRBJ2-3): EPEVTQTPSHQVTQMGQEVILRCVPISNHLYFYWYRQILGQKVEFLVSFYNNEISEKSEIFDDQFSVERPDGSNFTLKIRSTKLEDSAMYFCASKNSGSRADTQYFGPGTRLTVL.

This clone was observed a single time. The V call is TRBV7-2, the J call TRBJ2-7; 8 bases are a match to TRBD2. The CDR3 runs 15 residues. Germline V CDR1 and CDR2: SGHTA, FQGNSA. J lost 2 bases, V lost 8 bases, and 11 bases had no gene match. The CDR3 coding sequence is TGTGCCAGCGGAAGGGGGGCAGCGGGGGCCTACGAGCAGTACTTC. This gives the protein CASGRGAAGAYEQYF.